What follows is one TCR beta chain and its context. Its cognate antigen is unknown. V was clipped by 0 bases and J by 13 bases; unmatched bases: 13. Germline CDR1 SGHKS, CDR2 YYEKEE (reference sequence). The CDR3 length is 16 residues. These data come from a study of cytomegalovirus exposure and HLA in healthy donors. Whole-study findings and limits: In vitro experiments confirmed that a few CMV-associated chains were specific for CMV antigens.

The protocol was immunoSEQ multiplex PCR, while the TCRdb copy is restricted to in-frame clones and leaves out a portion. Here the sample spans 300,000 to 450,000 clones, roughly 90% being singletons. This rearrangement joins TRBV5-5 to TRBJ1-6; 7 nucleotides line up with TRBD1. The sample was PBMCs. The sequence was obtained from a woman younger than 35 in good health and CMV-seronegative. The CDR3 nucleotides are TGTGCCAGCAGCTTGGACGGACAGGCATCCATAAGTCCCCTCCACTTT. This gives the protein CASSLDGQASISPLHF. Based on the CDR3 plus reference TRBV5-5 and TRBJ1-6, the full variable domain is DAGVTQSPTHLIKTRGQQVTLRCSPISGHKSVSWYQQVLGQGPQFIFQYYEKEERGRGNFPDRFSARQFPNYSSELNVNALLLGDSALYLCASSLDGQASISPLHFGNGTRLTVT.